The entry below describes one T cell receptor (beta chain). This sample is part of a study of blood T cell repertoires in COVID-19. Study-level information: Whether acute or convalescent, the COVID-19 samples came from the United States, Italy and Spain. From T cells, B-cell-depleted T cells, or PBMCs came the material, which was cDNA or gDNA.

After removal of 1 base from V and 4 bases from J, the junction contained 0 bases not matched to a gene. The CDR3 contains 15 residues. Germline V gene sequence: CDR1 LGHDT, CDR2 YNNKEL (reference sequence). The method was immunoSEQ multiplex PCR; TCRdb's version includes in-frame clones alone and lacks a portion of them. The sample has about 80,000 clones, around 80% seen once. This TCR came from an elderly woman with acute or convalescent COVID-19. The V gene is TRBV3-1 (or the pseudogene TRBV3-2), the J gene TRBJ2-3; 12 bases agree with TRBD2. Source material: peripheral blood. The CDR3 loop is CASSQGLAGADTQYF. The CDR3 bases are TGTGCCAGCAGCCAAGGACTAGCGGGGGCAGATACGCAGTATTTT.